This T cell receptor (beta chain) was recorded in a study of cytomegalovirus exposure and HLA in healthy donors listed by TCRdb under 2017. For the study in its entirety: In an earlier analysis of some 550 of the donors, around 300 Gb of sequence data and some 120 million unique TCR beta sequences from 150 million to 200 million T cells were reported. Among roughly 400 genotyped donors of the cohort, an average of around 250,000 unique TCR beta nucleotide sequences was sequenced per donor, of which about 18% were non-productive. An early release that covered several hundred HLA-typed donors contained around 300 gigabases of sequencing data and 80 million or so unique TCR sequences. All discovery cohort repertoires had been generated using a single sequencing platform. Rather than using new phenotypic data, the later analysis identified candidate immune exposures from TCR beta sequences and from how often those sequences occurred across donors. Four to six DR-DQ haplotypes were handled as single units for association and clustering, since linkage in the cohort was strong. To decide whether each TCR beta V gene segment behaved as functional or pseudogenic, an earlier analysis of several hundred of the donors relied on high-throughput TCR beta sequencing. In addition to the first cohort of 666 subjects, a separate validation cohort of some 120 different subjects was used. A later genetic analysis used genome-wide SNP genotypes for about 65% of the roughly 700 donors, treating that subset as a discovery cohort. The aim of the study was to test whether cataloging public T cell receptors could identify signatures of past pathogen exposure. High-throughput TCR immunosequencing, statistical association of individual TCRs with disease status, and machine learning were combined to predict cytomegalovirus infection status. Using immunosequencing, the study profiled T cell repertoires from around 680 subjects and related those repertoires to cytomegalovirus serostatus. To study patterns of TCR occurrence, a later analysis re-analyzed previously published TCR beta repertoires from several hundred donors and added high-resolution HLA genotyping. The genetic ancestry cluster associated with self-reported Caucasian donors included 70% to 85% of the 398 genotyped donors. HLA typing covered class I and class II loci at four-digit resolution. The number of typed donors differed by locus: roughly 629-630 for A, B, C, DRB1 and DQB1; 500 to 550 for DQA1; 606 for DPA1; and roughly 490 for DPB1. Donor age, sex, ethnicity and CMV serostatus were compiled alongside the repertoire data. The paper's findings and limits, for the study overall: A later genetic analysis associated a missense DCLRE1C variant with V-gene and J-gene trimming of TCR beta chains, and an independent cohort replicated the association. Correlated functional status among segregating V segments might reflect linkage disequilibrium, but an unknown experimental factor could not be ruled out. A later analysis reported that several top co-occurrence clusters appeared linked to parvovirus B19, influenza, CMV and Epstein-Barr virus. A later analysis found that HLA-associated TCR beta chains were more clonally expanded and had lower generation probabilities than equally common non-associated chains. A later analysis found that TCR association rates varied across HLA loci, with DRB1 alleles showing the most associated TCRs and HLA-C alleles the fewest. Because HLA typing was unavailable for some donors at each locus, only the typed subset was used in association tests. Across donors, most TCR sequences were observed very rarely, whereas some public TCRs were present in many individuals. When HLA alleles, especially DR and DQ, strongly co-occurred, attributing TCR associations to individual alleles was difficult. A few of the identified cytomegalovirus-associated TCR beta chains were confirmed in vitro to be specific for cytomegalovirus antigens. A further reported finding was that TCR beta sequences accurately predicted the HLA-A and HLA-B alleles for most subjects in the first cohort. According to a later genetic analysis, donors in an Asian-associated ancestry cluster had fewer N-insertions in productive TCRs than the approximately 710-donor mean. The sequencing pipeline was judged likely to have produced a cluster of highly shared sequence variants as a technical artifact. In a later analysis, around 17,000 TCR beta sequences were associated with specific HLA alleles at a false discovery rate of 0.05. Immune exposure information for the cohort was limited to CMV serostatus. In a later analysis, most CMV-associated TCR beta chains were found to appear HLA-restricted, with HLA associations seemingly driven largely by CMV exposure. Roughly uniform sequencing depth across donors was assumed in presence/absence analyses, although this assumption may not hold. Because the 87-base-pair reads could not distinguish some IMGT-functional V segments, including TRBV6-2 and TRBV6-3, those segments were excluded. Because counts were too low, some 17 rarely observed V segments, including chromosome 9 orphons, were left out of the earlier analysis of 500 to 750 of the donors. It was suggested by the authors that the approach could potentially be generalized to other disease states and immunological phenotypes. Cytomegalovirus status was reported to be diagnosed by the classifier with high specificity and sensitivity in both the original and validation cohorts. The study listed 150 to 200 TCR beta chains as associated with cytomegalovirus. An earlier analysis of several hundred of the donors showed that most TCR beta V segments appeared in productive rearrangements either about 90% or about 30% of the time, which broadly matched IMGT annotations. In this cohort, only TCR beta chains were sequenced, and detectable features were limited by the absence of alpha or paired-chain data.

The cohort consisted of hundreds of healthy bone marrow donors. Cohort members were all nominally healthy when sampled, although unrecorded immune exposures were likely present. The donor tested CMV seronegative and was one of the 352 seronegative cohort members. A peripheral blood sample was provided by each donor, and peripheral blood mononuclear cells were used for TCR beta sequencing. The Qiagen DNeasy Blood Extraction Kit was used to extract genomic DNA from the blood cell samples. This clone came up a few times. Its antigen remains undetermined. No base quality information exists; no much larger clone differs at one position. Libraries were made using the immunoSEQ multiplex PCR assay. For the multiplex PCR, a mixture combining 60 forward primers for TCR Vbeta segments and 13 reverse primers for TCR Jbeta segments was used. The CDR3 region of rearranged TCR beta genes was amplified from genomic DNA with a multiplex PCR assay. On the Illumina HiSeq System, the amplified TCR beta libraries were sequenced as 87-base-pair reads. For the original study's pipeline: A later analysis counted about 80 million unique TCR beta chains across the 670 or so repertoires, and some 12 million of these chains were shared by at least two donors. A nearest-neighbor algorithm error-corrected the raw reads and collapsed the reads into unique sequences, merging closely related sequences to remove PCR and sequencing errors. To assign V, D and J gene segments, CDR3 sequences were aligned to IMGT reference sequences. Each retained sequence needed at least a six-nucleotide match to both a V gene segment and a J gene segment. A rearrangement counted as productive if the CDR3 had no stop codons and remained in frame with V and J, and every other rearrangement counted as non-productive. CDR3 was defined by IMGT convention, running from the second conserved V-encoded cysteine to the conserved J-encoded phenylalanine. In an earlier analysis of just under 600 of the donors, sequences lacking an unambiguous match to a single V gene segment were excluded. In an earlier analysis of approximately 550 of the donors, V segments were called functional above 56.7% productive rearrangements and were called segregating when the between-donor standard deviation exceeded 5%. A statistical classification framework was built to diagnose cytomegalovirus status from the catalog of TCR beta chain sequences. In a later analysis, V and J genes were assigned by comparing TCR nucleotide sequences against IMGT/GENE-DB human TR gene sequences. A later analysis assigned CDR3 sequences and most-parsimonious VDJ recombination scenarios with the TCRdist pipeline. A later analysis defined each TCR beta chain by its CDR3 amino acid sequence plus V-gene family, and excluded reads lacking a unique V-gene family. A later analysis removed several hundred highly shared, low-generation-probability nucleotide sequences to deal with suspected cross-contamination and a sequencing artifact. For each public chain, a later analysis derived a clonal expansion index from normalized ranks of inferred template counts within each repertoire. In a later analysis, generation probabilities were computed using a VDJ recombination model fitted to out-of-frame rearrangements, and the results were checked against IGoR. In a later analysis, hypergeometric tests were used to score TCR-TCR, TCR-HLA and TCR-CMV co-occurrence, with a repertoire-size bias correction applied to TCR pairs. To estimate false discovery rates, a later analysis permuted the HLA or CMV assignments 20 times. A later analysis grouped co-occurring TCRs with DBSCAN, adding TCRdist sequence similarity when clustering within HLA-allele-positive subsets. Repertoires with fewer than 30,000 or more than 120,000 public chains, plus five repertoires with anomalous nucleotide sharing, were excluded from co-occurrence clustering. What TCRdb holds here is the immuneACCESS table cut down to in-frame rearrangements. Part of the clones is not present; checked against another copy, under half of the missing clones reflect an unresolved V gene, and the others are unexplained. Clone size and V and J calls were adopted from that table, with D and trimming inferred from the DNA. Here the sample has 95,000 or so clones; approximately 77% occur a single time. Approximately 5% of the sample is taken by the ten largest.

According to the germline V gene, CDR1 reads SGHRS and CDR2 reads YFSETQ. From the cysteine up to the phenylalanine, the CDR3 has a length of 15 residues. Here the CDR3 DNA is all that survives: 45 bases in frame from base 1. The germline ends are 9 bases apart after V is trimmed by 3 bases and J by 0 bases. This receptor was obtained from a woman in her forties in good health and CMV-seronegative. The chain is encoded by TRBV5-1 joined to TRBJ1-4, and the D gene may be TRBD1, 5 bases matching. Source material: PBMCs. The CDR3 sequence is CASSWGGATNEKLFF. The sequenced DNA: TGCGCCAGCAGCTGGGGGGGTGCAACTAATGAAAAACTGTTTTTT.